This TCR beta chain was identified during a study of blood T cell repertoires in COVID-19. About the research overall: Sites in the United States, Italy and Spain provided acute and convalescent COVID-19 samples. The analysed material was cDNA or gDNA that came from T cells, B-cell-depleted T cells, or PBMCs.

Original processing methods: Counts of nucleated cells, estimated from reference gene primer amplification, were obtained. The protocol was immunoSEQ multiplex PCR, while the TCRdb copy is restricted to in-frame clones and leaves out a portion. V, J and clone size are taken as reported in that table, and D and trimming were inferred from the DNA itself. This table has about 50,000 clones, around 83% appearing once. The CDR3 spans 14 residues. Germline assignment: CDR1 LNHDA and CDR2 SQIVND (reference sequence). The J segment lost 4 bases and the V segment lost 10 bases, leaving 12 bases of the junction unmatched.

The chain carries TRBV19 and TRBJ2-7; the match to TRBD1 covers 8 bases. The sequenced sample consisted of peripheral blood. This receptor was identified in a man between 65 and 79 years old with active COVID-19. The CDR3 here is CATRVGQGPYEQYF. DNA for the CDR3: TGTGCCACCCGTGTAGGACAGGGACCTTACGAGCAGTACTTC.